This passage covers 13 T cell receptor beta chains from one sample sequenced in a study of blood T cell repertoires in COVID-19. Profiling relied on immunoSEQ multiplex PCR, and the TCRdb table lists in-frame clones only, not all of them. The table includes about 200,000 clones, roughly 90% detected once. Sequencing was performed on PBMCs or T cells enriched from blood (not recorded which). The receptor source for this set is a woman aged 18-29 years who had recovered from COVID-19.

This chain uses TRBV7-9 with TRBJ1-1, with 10 bases matching TRBD1. The CDR3 totals 17 residues. Germline lookup yields CDR1 SEHNR and CDR2 FQNEAQ (reference sequence). V shed 3 bases and J 1 base; nucleotides not matched to a gene: 8. DNA for the CDR3: TGTGCCAGCAGCTTCATAGGACAGGGGGATTCGAACACTGAAGCTTTCTTT. Its protein is CASSFIGQGDSNTEAFF.

The chain recombines TRBV9 with TRBJ2-2; 8 bases match TRBD2. V was pared by 0 bases and J by 4 bases, with 5 bases of the junction left unmatched. Germline V gene sequence: CDR1 SGDLS, CDR2 YYNGEE. This CDR3 comprises 16 residues. CDR3 protein: CASSVELAAVTGELFF. Written as DNA, the CDR3 is TGTGCCAGCAGCGTAGAACTAGCGGCGGTCACCGGGGAGCTGTTTTTT.

The chain couples TRBV5-6 to TRBJ1-4; D possibly corresponds to TRBD1 (5 bases). CDR1 is SGHDT, CDR2 YYEEEE, per germline. This CDR3 has 13 residues. The V end lost 3 bases, the J end lost 4 bases, and 7 bases lay between the germline ends. CDR3 nucleotides: TGTGCCAGCAGCTGGGGCCTTAATGAAAAACTGTTTTTT. This codes for CASSWGLNEKLFF. Using reference TRBV5-6 and TRBJ1-4 for the parts outside the CDR3, the full variable domain is DAGVTQSPTHLIKTRGQQVTLRCSPKSGHDTVSWYQQALGQGPQFIFQYYEEEERQRGNFPDRFSGHQFPNYSSELNVNALLLGDSALYLCASSWGLNEKLFFGSGTQLSVL.

The V call is TRBV12-5, the J call TRBJ2-3, with 9 nucleotides matching TRBD2. CDR3 length equals 16 residues. CDR1 LGHNT and CDR2 FRNRAP come from the germline V gene. The ends lost 6 bases at V and 6 bases at J; junction bases unmatched: 13. The CDR3 is CASGIVVAGGPDTQYF. CDR3 sequence (DNA): TGTGCTAGTGGCATTGTAGTGGCGGGGGGGCCGGATACGCAGTATTTT.

V and J are TRBV6-4 and TRBJ2-1; tentatively, D is TRBD1 (7 bases). The germline CDR1 and CDR2 sequences are MRHNA and SNTAGT. The V end was cut by 6 bases, the J end by 7 bases, with 16 bases between. This CDR3 region has 14 residues. Here the CDR3 reads CASRPDRAGNEQFF. In nucleotides, the CDR3 is TGTGCCAGCAGACCCGACAGGGCGGGGAATGAGCAGTTCTTC.

The chain carries TRBV7-9 and TRBJ1-1, with D possibly TRBD1 on 5 matching bases. The germline V gene encodes CDR1 SEHNR and CDR2 FQNEAQ (reference sequence). The CDR3 covers 15 residues. V lost 4 bases to trimming and J lost 2 bases, with 14 bases between them. The CDR3 region is CASSYPQGGNTEAFF. In DNA, the CDR3 is TGTGCCAGCAGCTACCCTCAGGGAGGTAACACTGAAGCTTTCTTT.

The chain recombines TRBV5-6 with TRBJ1-2, with D possibly TRBD1 on 5 matching bases. Trimming pared 1 base from V and 8 bases from J, leaving 15 bases between. The CDR3 length is 14 residues. CDR1 and CDR2 (germline): SGHDT, YYEEEE. The CDR3 DNA sequence: TGTGCCAGCAGCTTGCTCGGAGGGGAGGGAGGCTACACCTTC. This gives the protein CASSLLGGEGGYTF.

This sequence joins TRBV2 and TRBJ1-6; D is unresolved. Trimming left V 3 bases short and J 7 bases short, with 19 bases between. CDR1 and CDR2 (germline): SNHLY, FYNNEI. The CDR3 spans 17 residues. CDR3 DNA sequence: TGTGCCAGCAGTGAGAGGGCCCAACCCGGTGGCAATTCACCCCTCCACTTT. Protein: CASSERAQPGGNSPLHF.

The chain is built from TRBV3-1 (or the pseudogene TRBV3-2) and TRBJ1-6; D is perhaps TRBD1 (6 bases). V was pared by 2 bases and J by 8 bases, with 13 bases between. The germline CDR1 and CDR2 sequences are LGHDT and YNNKEL (reference sequence). The CDR3 length is 15 residues. The CDR3 is CASSQNPRGDSPLHF. CDR3 in DNA: TGTGCCAGCAGCCAAAACCCCAGGGGTGATTCACCCCTCCACTTT.

The chain has TRBV5-8 and TRBJ2-5; TRBD1 matches 8 bases. Germline V gives CDR1 SGHTS, CDR2 YDEGEE. This CDR3 region has 17 residues. Losses at the gene ends were 4 bases for V and 5 bases for J; bases not matched to a gene: 16. The DNA for the CDR3 is TGTGCCAGCAGCCCCGGACAGGGCGGAGTATGGTGGGAGACCCAGTACTTC. This gives the protein CASSPGQGGVWWETQYF.

This sequence joins TRBV2 and TRBJ1-5; D might be TRBD1 (5 bases). This CDR3 spans 14 amino acids. CDR1 and CDR2 from the germline V gene are SNHLY and FYNNEI. V lost 6 bases, J lost 4 bases, and 13 bases lay in between. The chain's CDR3 is CASSGTRGNQPQHF. DNA for the CDR3: TGTGCCAGCAGCGGGACTCGGGGGAATCAGCCCCAGCATTTT. Based on the CDR3 plus reference TRBV2 and TRBJ1-5, the full variable domain is EPEVTQTPSHQVTQMGQEVILRCVPISNHLYFYWYRQILGQKVEFLVSFYNNEISEKSEIFDDQFSVERPDGSNFTLKIRSTKLEDSAMYFCASSGTRGNQPQHFGDGTRLSIL.

The chain couples TRBV10-3 to TRBJ2-7; perhaps TRBD2 as D (6 bases). CDR1 is ENHRY, CDR2 SYGVKD, per germline. The CDR3 is made up of 14 amino acids. The V gene lost 0 bases and the J gene lost 6 bases, with 12 bases spanning the gap. The CDR3 region is CAISESYGGTEQYF. CDR3 DNA sequence: TGTGCCATCAGTGAGTCGTATGGGGGGACCGAGCAGTACTTC.

This rearrangement joins TRBV2 to TRBJ2-4, with a weak D call TRBD1 (5 bases). Germline CDR1 reads SNHLY; CDR2 reads FYNNEI. This CDR3 has 13 amino acids. V was shortened by 7 bases and J by 5 bases, with 12 bases between the two germline ends. This CDR3 is CASMWTIENIQYF. CDR3 coding DNA: TGTGCCAGCATGTGGACAATCGAAAACATTCAGTACTTC.